These 2 T cell receptor beta chains were sequenced from one sample in a study of blood T cells in healthy people across ages (dated by TCRdb to between 2014 and 2017). Library method: 5' RACE. TCRdb shows the sequencer as Illumina HiSeq 2500. A second PCR of about 6 to 11 cycles was performed with a sample-barcoded 5' primer and a J-beta primer mix. TCRdb reprocessed the public reads (quality trimming at Q25 with fastp, clone calling with MiXCR) and kept in-frame beta chains. A single entry per CDR3 protein holds the most common genes and DNA from its merged rows. A total of roughly 2 million distinct CDR3 sequences appear in this sample, around half of them only once. In total, the top ten clones hold approximately 2% of the sample. Source material: blood. The receptors originated from a woman between 35 and 50 years old in good health.

The table lists this clonotype with a few counts. The chain carries TRBV6-6 and TRBJ2-3; D remains unclear. The CDR3 has 16 amino acids. Germline V lookup: CDR1 MNHNY, CDR2 SVGAGI (reference sequence). The V end was cut by 0 bases, the J end by 2 bases, with 12 bases between. As DNA, the CDR3 is TGTGCCAGCAGTTACTCGAGATGGGCCACCACAGATACGCAGTATTTT. Translated: CASSYSRWATTDTQYF.

The chain joins TRBV7-9 to TRBJ1-2; TRBD1 matches at 9 bases. Germline values: CDR1 SEHNR, CDR2 FQNEAQ (reference sequence). The J segment lost 3 bases and the V segment lost 2 bases, leaving 4 bases of the junction unmatched. CDR3 length: 15 amino acids. CDR3 amino acids: CASSLSGQGDYGYTF. The CDR3 DNA is TGTGCCAGCAGCTTATCGGGACAGGGTGACTATGGCTACACCTTC.